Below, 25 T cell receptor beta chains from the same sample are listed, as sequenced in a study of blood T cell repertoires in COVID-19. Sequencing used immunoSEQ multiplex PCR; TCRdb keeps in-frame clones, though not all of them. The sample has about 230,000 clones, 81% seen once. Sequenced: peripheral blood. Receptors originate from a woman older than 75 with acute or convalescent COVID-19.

The CDR3 nucleotides are TGTGCCAGCAGCCCCGACAGTGGTTGGGAAAAACTGTTTTTT. It encodes CASSPDSGWEKLFF. The chain joins TRBV5-5 to TRBJ1-4; D may be TRBD1 (5 bases). Trimming left V 4 bases short and J 8 bases short, with 15 bases between. Germline CDR1 reads SGHKS; CDR2 reads YYEKEE (reference sequence). The CDR3 loop spans 14 amino acids.

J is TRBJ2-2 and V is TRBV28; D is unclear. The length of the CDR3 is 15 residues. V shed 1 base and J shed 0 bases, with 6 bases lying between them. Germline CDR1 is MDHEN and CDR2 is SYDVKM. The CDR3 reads CASSLYTTNTGELFF. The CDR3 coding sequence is TGTGCCAGCAGTTTATACACGACGAACACCGGGGAGCTGTTTTTT.

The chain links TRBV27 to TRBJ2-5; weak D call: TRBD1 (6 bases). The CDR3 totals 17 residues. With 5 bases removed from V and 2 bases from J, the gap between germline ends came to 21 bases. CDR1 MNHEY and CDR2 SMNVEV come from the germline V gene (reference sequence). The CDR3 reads CASSLRTATLRQETQYF. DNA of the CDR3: TGTGCCAGCAGTCTAAGGACAGCTACCCTAAGGCAAGAGACCCAGTACTTC.

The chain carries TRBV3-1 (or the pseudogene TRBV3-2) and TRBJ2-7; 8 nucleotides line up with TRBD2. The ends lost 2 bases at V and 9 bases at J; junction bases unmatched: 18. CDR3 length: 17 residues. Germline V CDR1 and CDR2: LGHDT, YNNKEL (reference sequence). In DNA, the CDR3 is TGTGCCAGCAGCCAATCCCAGACTAGCGCCTCCCCCAGGCGGCAGTACTTC. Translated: CASSQSQTSASPRRQYF.

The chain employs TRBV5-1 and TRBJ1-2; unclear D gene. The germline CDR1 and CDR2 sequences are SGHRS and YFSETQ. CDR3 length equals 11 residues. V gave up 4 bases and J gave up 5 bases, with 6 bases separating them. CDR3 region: CASSEFYGYTF. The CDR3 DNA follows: TGCGCCAGCAGCGAGTTTTATGGCTACACCTTC.

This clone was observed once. CDR3 in DNA: TGCGCCAGCAGCCAAGAGGGCAGGTCCTATGGCTACACCTTC. The encoded protein is CASSQEGRSYGYTF. This chain uses TRBV4-1 with TRBJ1-2; D unresolved. The V gene's germline CDR1 is MGHRA and CDR2 YSYEKL. Deletions cut 0 bases from V and 4 bases from J, with 9 bases between. This CDR3 contains 14 residues.

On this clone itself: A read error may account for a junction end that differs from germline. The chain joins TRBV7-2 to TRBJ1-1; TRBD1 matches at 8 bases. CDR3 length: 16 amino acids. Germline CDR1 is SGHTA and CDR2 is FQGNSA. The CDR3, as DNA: TGTGCCAGCAGCTTAGACGGTAACAGGGGGAACACTAAAGCTTTCTTT. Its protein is CASSLDGNRGNTKAFF.

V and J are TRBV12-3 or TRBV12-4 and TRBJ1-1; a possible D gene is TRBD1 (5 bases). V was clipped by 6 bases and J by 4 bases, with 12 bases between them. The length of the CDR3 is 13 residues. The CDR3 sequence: CASSLTEFTEAFF. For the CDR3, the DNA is TGTGCCAGCAGCTTGACAGAGTTCACTGAAGCTTTCTTT.

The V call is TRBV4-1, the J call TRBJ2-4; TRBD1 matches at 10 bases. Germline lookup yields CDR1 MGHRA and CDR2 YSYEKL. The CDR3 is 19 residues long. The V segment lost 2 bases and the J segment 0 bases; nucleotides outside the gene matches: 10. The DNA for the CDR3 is TGCGCCAGCAGCCAAACTATAGCCGGGACAGGGGAAGCCAAAAACATTCAGTACTTC. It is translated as CASSQTIAGTGEAKNIQYF.

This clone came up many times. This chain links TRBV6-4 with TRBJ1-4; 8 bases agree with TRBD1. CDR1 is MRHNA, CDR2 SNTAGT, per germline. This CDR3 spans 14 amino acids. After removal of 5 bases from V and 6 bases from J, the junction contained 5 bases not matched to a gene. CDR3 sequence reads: CASSKIQGDEKLFF. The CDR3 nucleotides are TGTGCCAGCAGTAAAATACAGGGGGATGAAAAACTGTTTTTT.

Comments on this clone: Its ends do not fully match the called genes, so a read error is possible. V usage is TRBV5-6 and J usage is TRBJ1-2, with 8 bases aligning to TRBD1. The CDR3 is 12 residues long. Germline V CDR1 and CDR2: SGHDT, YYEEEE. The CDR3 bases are TGTGCCAGCAGCTTAGGCCCAGGGGGCTCCACCTTC. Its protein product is CASSLGPGGSTF.

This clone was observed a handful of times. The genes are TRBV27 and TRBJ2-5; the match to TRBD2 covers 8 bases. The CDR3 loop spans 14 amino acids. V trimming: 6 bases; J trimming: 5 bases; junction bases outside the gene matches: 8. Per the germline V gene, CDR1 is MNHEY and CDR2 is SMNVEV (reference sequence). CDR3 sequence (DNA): TGTGCCAGCAGGACACTAGCGGAGTGGGAGACCCAGTACTTC. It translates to CASRTLAEWETQYF.

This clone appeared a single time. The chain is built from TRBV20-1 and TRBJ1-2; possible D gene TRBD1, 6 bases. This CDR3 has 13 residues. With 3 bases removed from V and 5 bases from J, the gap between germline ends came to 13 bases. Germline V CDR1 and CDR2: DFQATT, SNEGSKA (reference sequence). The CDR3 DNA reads TGCAGTGCTAGTGTCACAGGGCTGTATGGCTACACCTTC. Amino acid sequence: CSASVTGLYGYTF.

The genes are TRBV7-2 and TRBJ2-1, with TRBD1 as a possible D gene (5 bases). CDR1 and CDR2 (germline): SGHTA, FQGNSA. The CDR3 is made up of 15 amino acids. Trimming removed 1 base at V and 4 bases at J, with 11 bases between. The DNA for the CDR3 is TGTGCCAGCAGCTTAGGGGCAGGGTTTTACAATGAGCAGTTCTTC. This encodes CASSLGAGFYNEQFF.

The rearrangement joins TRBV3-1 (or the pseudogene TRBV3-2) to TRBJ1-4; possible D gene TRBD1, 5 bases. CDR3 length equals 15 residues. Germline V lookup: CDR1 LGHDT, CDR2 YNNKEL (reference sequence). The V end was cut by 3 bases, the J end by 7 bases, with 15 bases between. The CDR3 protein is CASSHMTVTGEKLFF. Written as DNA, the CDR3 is TGTGCCAGCAGCCATATGACAGTTACGGGTGAAAAACTGTTTTTT.

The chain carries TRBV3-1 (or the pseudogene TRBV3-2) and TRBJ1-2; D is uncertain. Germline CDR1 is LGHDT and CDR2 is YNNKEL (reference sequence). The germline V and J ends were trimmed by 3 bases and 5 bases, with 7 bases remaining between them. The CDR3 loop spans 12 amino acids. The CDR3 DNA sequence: TGTGCCAGCAGCCAGGAGGTATATGGCTACACCTTC. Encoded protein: CASSQEVYGYTF.

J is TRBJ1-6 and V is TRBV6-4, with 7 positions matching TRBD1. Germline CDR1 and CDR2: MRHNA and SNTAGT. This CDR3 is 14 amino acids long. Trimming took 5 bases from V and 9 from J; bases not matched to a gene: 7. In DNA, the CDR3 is TGTGCCAGCAGTATCACAGGGGCGGGTTCACCCCTCCACTTT. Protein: CASSITGAGSPLHF.

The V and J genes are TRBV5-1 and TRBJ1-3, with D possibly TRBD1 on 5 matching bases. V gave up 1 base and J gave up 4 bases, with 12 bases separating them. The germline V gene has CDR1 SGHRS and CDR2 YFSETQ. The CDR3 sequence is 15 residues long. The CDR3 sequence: CASSLTGPLGNTIYF. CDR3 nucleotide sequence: TGCGCCAGCAGCTTGACAGGCCCGCTAGGAAACACCATATATTTT.

CDR3 nucleotides: TGCAGCGTTTCGCAGGGAGGAAGGAATGGCTACACCTTC. This gives the protein CSVSQGGRNGYTF. The chain is built from TRBV29-1 and TRBJ1-2; a possible D gene is TRBD1 (5 bases). The V end lost 5 bases, the J end lost 6 bases, and 16 bases lay between the germline ends. The CDR3 totals 13 residues. CDR1 and CDR2 from the germline V gene are SQVTM and ANQGSEA.

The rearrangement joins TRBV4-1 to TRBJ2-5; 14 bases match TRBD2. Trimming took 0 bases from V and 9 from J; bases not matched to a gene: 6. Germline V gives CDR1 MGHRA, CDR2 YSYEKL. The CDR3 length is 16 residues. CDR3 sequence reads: CASSQEKGLAGAAQYF. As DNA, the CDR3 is TGCGCCAGCAGCCAAGAAAAGGGACTAGCGGGGGCCGCCCAGTACTTC.

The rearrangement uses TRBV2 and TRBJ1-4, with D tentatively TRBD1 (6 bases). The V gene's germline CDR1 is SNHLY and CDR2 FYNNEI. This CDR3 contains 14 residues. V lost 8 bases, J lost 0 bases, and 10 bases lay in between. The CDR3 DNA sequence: TGTGCCAGCCGGAGGACAGCAACTAATGAAAAACTGTTTTTT. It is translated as CASRRTATNEKLFF.

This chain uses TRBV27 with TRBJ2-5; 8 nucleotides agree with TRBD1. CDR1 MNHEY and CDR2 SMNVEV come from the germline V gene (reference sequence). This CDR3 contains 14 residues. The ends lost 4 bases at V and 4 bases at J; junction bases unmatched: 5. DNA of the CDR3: TGTGCCAGCAGTTCCACGACAGGGGTAGAGACCCAGTACTTC. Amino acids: CASSSTTGVETQYF.

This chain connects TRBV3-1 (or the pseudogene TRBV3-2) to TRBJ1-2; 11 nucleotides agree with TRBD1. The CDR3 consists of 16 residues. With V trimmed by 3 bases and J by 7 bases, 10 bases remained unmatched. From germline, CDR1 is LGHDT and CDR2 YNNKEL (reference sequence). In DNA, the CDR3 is TGTGCCAGCAGCCAGAGTCCGGGACAGGGGGTGTTTGGCTACACCTTC. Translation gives CASSQSPGQGVFGYTF.

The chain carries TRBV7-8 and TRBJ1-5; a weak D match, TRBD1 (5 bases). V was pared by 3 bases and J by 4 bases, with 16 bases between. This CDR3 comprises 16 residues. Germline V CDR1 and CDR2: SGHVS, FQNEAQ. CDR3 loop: CASSLSRALENQPQHF. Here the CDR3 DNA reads TGTGCCAGCAGCTTGTCCAGGGCGCTGGAGAATCAGCCCCAGCATTTT. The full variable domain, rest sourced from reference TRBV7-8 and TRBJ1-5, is GAGVSQSPRYKVAKRGQDVALRCDPISGHVSLFWYQQALGQGPEFLTYFQNEAQLDKSGLPSDRFFAERPEGSVSTLKIQRTQQEDSAVYLCASSLSRALENQPQHFGDGTRLSIL.

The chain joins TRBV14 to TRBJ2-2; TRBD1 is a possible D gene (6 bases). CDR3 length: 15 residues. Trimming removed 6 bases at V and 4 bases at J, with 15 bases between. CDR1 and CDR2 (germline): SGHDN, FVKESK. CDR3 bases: TGTGCCAGCAGTCCCCAGGGGATCCGCACCGGGGAGCTGTTTTTT. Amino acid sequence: CASSPQGIRTGELFF.